This T cell receptor (beta chain) was captured in a study of CXCR3-negative and CXCR3-positive naive CD8 T cells. 5' RACE with UMI labels generated the TRB cDNA libraries. TCRdb reprocessed the 5' RACE reads and keeps a single row for each CDR3 protein, giving no DNA. The listing records around 81,000 distinct CDR3 sequences. On this clonotype: Antigen specificity is unknown.

Study-wide findings and caveats: The study found more hydrophobic TRB CDR3s in CXCR3-positive naive cells than in CXCR3-negative naive cells. Both naive subsets showed comparably high diversity, and memory CD8+ cells showed much lower diversity.

CDR3 length: 12 residues. CDR1 is SGHRS, CDR2 YFSETQ, per germline. The chain employs TRBV5-1 and TRBJ2-1; TCRdb's assignment of TRBD2 cannot be checked, as there is no DNA. The TCR comes from a human donor in good health. Some clones in this sample may be carry-over from other donors' samples. Input material: naive CXCR3- CD8+ T cells from blood. Subset defined: CD45RO-CCR7+CD27+CD95- naive CD8+ T cells lacking CXCR3 (TNR3-). This CDR3 reads CASSLLRGEQFF. The whole variable domain, remainder taken from reference TRBV5-1 and TRBJ2-1, is KAGVTQTPRYLIKTRGQQVTLSCSPISGHRSVSWYQQTPGQGLQFLFEYFSETQRNKGNFPGRFSGRQFSNSRSEMNVSTLELGDSALYLCASSLLRGEQFFGPGTRLTVL.